This record looks at one T cell receptor beta chain sequence and its context. Its antigen is not known. This record comes from a study of yellow fever vaccine responses in identical twins. Whole-study results and caveats: After vaccination, twins' T cell response reportedly seemed partly convergent, partly personalized.

CDR3 length: 16 residues. J was trimmed by 1 base and V by 7 bases; bases with no gene match: 11. The germline CDR1 and CDR2 sequences are MGHRA and YSYEKL. MiXCR was run by TCRdb on the RT-PCR reads, yielding one entry per CDR3 protein. The data show about 4,600 distinct CDR3 sequences, 70% to 90% seen once. Sequenced material: T cells from blood (PBMCs), unsorted or a sorted subset (not recorded which), taken before or after yellow fever vaccination (not recorded which). The chain employs TRBV4-1 and TRBJ1-1; the match to TRBD1 covers 8 bases. The clonotype was recovered from a woman in her late teens or twenties who received the yellow fever vaccine. The CDR3 coding sequence is TGCGCCAGCACCCCGCTACAGGGGGTGCAGAACACTGAAGCTTTCTTT. The encoded protein is CASTPLQGVQNTEAFF.